In this sample, the clone carrying this TCR beta chain turned up a few times. Its antigen is currently unknown. The source of the sample is a study of blood T cells in healthy people across ages. Study-level results: A strong correlation between TCR beta diversity and naive T cell percentage was seen.

The CDR3 spans 18 residues. With 5 bases clipped from V and 4 bases from J, the junction kept 16 bases outside the gene matches. A sample-barcoded 5' primer and a J-beta primer mix were used in a second PCR of about 6 to 11 cycles. One entry per CDR3 protein, called by TCRdb with MiXCR from the 5' RACE reads. The table includes roughly 1.9 million distinct CDR3 sequences, approximately 40% detected once. V usage is TRBV12-3 or TRBV12-4 and J usage is TRBJ2-1; 8 bases align to TRBD2. Sample: blood. The receptor's source is a human donor in good health. This chain's CDR3 is CASSKRHQAGAVYNEQFF. As DNA, the CDR3 is TGTGCCAGCAGTAAACGCCATCAAGCGGGGGCCGTTTACAATGAGCAGTTCTTC.